The next 7 T cell receptor beta chains were all read from a single sample in a study of regulatory T cells in long-lasting Graves disease (dated by TCRdb to the early 2020s). The time point label of this sample denotes: persistent/refractory GD, antithyroid drugs over 5 years with positive TRAb. For both TCR sequencing and RNA sequencing, RNA was extracted from PBMCs using TRIzol. To prepare the library, multiplex PCR was applied. Sequencing was carried out with an Illumina HiSeq 4000. CDR3 regions were amplified by Arm-PCR with iRepertoire HTBI primers to construct TCR beta libraries. The raw public data were reprocessed by TCRdb itself: fastp quality trimming at Q25, MiXCR clonotype calling, in-frame beta chains only. One record per CDR3 amino acid sequence lists the most common genes and DNA. This sample lists some 450,000 distinct CDR3 sequences; roughly a quarter were detected once. The biggest ten clones account for about a quarter of the sample.

The material was peripheral blood mononuclear cells (PBMCs), obtained when the disease was refractory, from a patient treated with antithyroid drugs. The receptors here all came from a female donor with Graves disease.

This clonotype showed up many times. The chain is built from TRBV12-3 or TRBV12-4 and TRBJ2-7; 10 bases map to TRBD2. Losses at the gene ends were 5 bases for V and 0 bases for J; bases not matched to a gene: 1. This CDR3 is 14 amino acids long. The CDR3 region has the DNA TGTGCCAGCAGTCCTAGCGGGAGCTCCTACGAGCAGTACTTC. As protein: CASSPSGSSYEQYF.

The chain combines TRBV5-8 with TRBJ2-3, with D perhaps matching TRBD2 (5 bases). The V gene's germline CDR1 is SGHTS and CDR2 YDEGEE. Trimming took 1 base from V and 2 from J, leaving 14 bases between them. The CDR3 contains 16 residues. CDR3 amino acids: CASSLMGSWDTDTQYF. DNA for the CDR3: TGTGCCAGCAGCTTGATGGGGAGTTGGGACACAGATACGCAGTATTTT.

This rearrangement joins TRBV19 to TRBJ1-2; 8 nucleotides line up with TRBD1. Looked up from germline, CDR1 is LNHDA and CDR2 is SQIVND (reference sequence). With 7 bases clipped from V and 8 bases from J, the junction kept 15 bases outside the gene matches. This CDR3 is built from 15 residues. The CDR3 region is CASTLSTGEPHGYTF. The CDR3 nucleotides are TGTGCCAGTACCCTCTCGACAGGGGAACCCCACGGCTACACCTTC.

This clonotype has at least ten counts. The chain is built from TRBV19 and TRBJ1-5; 7 bases line up with TRBD1. After removal of 8 bases from V and 3 bases from J, the junction contained 19 bases not matched to a gene. The CDR3 length is 18 residues. Per the germline V gene, CDR1 is LNHDA and CDR2 is SQIVND (reference sequence). This CDR3 is CASSTRTSGQLNNQPQHF. The DNA of the CDR3 is TGTGCCAGTTCCACCCGAACCTCGGGACAGCTTAACAATCAGCCCCAGCATTTT.

The V call is TRBV12-3 or TRBV12-4, the J call TRBJ2-4, with TRBD1 matching over 7 bases. The CDR3 contains 12 residues. V lost 6 bases to trimming and J lost 9 bases; unmatched junction nucleotides: 5. Here the CDR3 DNA reads TGTGCCAGCAGAGCTTGGACAGGCATTCAGTACTTC. Protein product: CASRAWTGIQYF.

V gene TRBV3-1 combines with J gene TRBJ1-1, with D perhaps matching TRBD1 (6 bases). V dropped 8 bases and J dropped 1 base, with 8 bases sitting between them. Germline V lookup: CDR1 LGHDT, CDR2 YNNKEL (reference sequence). The CDR3 has 12 residues. Here the CDR3 reads CASGQSNTEAFF. The CDR3 nucleotides are TGTGCCAGCGGACAGTCGAACACTGAAGCTTTCTTT.

The chain links TRBV9 to TRBJ2-7; 9 nucleotides align to TRBD1. Trimming at V came to 4 bases and at J to 5 bases, leaving 10 bases not matched to a gene. This CDR3 has 15 residues. CDR1 and CDR2 (germline): SGDLS, YYNGEE. As DNA, the CDR3 is TGTGCCAGCAGCCCCGGACAGGGGAAGTCTAACGAGCAGTACTTC. As protein: CASSPGQGKSNEQYF.